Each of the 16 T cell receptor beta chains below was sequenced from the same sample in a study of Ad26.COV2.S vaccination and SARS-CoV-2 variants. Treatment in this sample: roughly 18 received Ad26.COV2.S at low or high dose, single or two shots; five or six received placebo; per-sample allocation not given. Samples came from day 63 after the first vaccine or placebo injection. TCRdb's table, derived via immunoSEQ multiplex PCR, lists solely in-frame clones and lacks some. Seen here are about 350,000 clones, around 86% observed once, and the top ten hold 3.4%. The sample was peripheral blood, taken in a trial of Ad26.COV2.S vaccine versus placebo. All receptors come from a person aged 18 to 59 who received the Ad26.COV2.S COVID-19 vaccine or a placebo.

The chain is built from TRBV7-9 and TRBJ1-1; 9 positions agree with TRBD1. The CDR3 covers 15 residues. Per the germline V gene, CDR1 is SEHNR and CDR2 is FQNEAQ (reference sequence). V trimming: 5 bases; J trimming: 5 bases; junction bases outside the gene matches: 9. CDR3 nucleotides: TGTGCCAGCAGCCAACCGCCGGGACAGGGAACTGAAGCTTTCTTT. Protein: CASSQPPGQGTEAFF. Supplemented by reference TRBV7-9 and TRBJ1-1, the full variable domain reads DTGVSQNPRHKITKRGQNVTFRCDPISEHNRLYWYRQTLGQGPEFLTYFQNEAQLEKSRLLSDRFSAERPKGSFSTLEIQRTEQGDSAMYLCASSQPPGQGTEAFFGQGTRLTVV.

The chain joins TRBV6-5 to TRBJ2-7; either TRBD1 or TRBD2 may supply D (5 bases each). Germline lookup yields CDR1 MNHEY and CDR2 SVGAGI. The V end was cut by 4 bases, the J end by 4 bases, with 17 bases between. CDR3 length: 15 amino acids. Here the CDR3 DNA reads TGTGCCAGCAGTTTTATGGGGGACCCGAGGTACGAGCAGTACTTC. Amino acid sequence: CASSFMGDPRYEQYF.

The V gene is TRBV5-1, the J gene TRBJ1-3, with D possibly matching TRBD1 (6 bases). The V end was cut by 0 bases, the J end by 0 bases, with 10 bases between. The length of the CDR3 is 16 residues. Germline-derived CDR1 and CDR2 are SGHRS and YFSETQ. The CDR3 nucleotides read TGCGCCAGCAGCTTGGGACAGGCAAGCTCTGGAAACACCATATATTTT. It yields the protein CASSLGQASSGNTIYF.

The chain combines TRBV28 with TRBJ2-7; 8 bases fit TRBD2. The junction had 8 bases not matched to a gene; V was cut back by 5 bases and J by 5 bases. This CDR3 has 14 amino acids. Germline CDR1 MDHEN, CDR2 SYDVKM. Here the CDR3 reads CASSEGTRSHEQYF. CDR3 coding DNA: TGTGCCAGCAGTGAGGGGACTAGGTCTCACGAGCAGTACTTC.

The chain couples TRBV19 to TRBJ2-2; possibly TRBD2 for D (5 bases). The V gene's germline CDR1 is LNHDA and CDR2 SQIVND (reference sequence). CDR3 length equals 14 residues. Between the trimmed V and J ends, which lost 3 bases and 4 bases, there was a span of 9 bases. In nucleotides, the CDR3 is TGTGCCAGTAGTATGAGGGCTGGCACCGGGGAGCTGTTTTTT. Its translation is CASSMRAGTGELFF.

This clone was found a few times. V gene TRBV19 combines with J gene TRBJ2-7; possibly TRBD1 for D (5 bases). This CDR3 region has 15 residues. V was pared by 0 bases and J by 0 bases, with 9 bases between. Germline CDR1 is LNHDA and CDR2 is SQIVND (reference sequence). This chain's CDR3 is CASSIEGRASYEQYF. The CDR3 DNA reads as TGTGCCAGTAGTATAGAGGGCAGGGCCTCCTACGAGCAGTACTTC.

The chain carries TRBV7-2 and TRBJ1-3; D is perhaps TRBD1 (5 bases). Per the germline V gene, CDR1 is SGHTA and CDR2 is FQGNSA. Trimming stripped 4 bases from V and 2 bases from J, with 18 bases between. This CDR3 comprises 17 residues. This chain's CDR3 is CASSYGQGTLTGNTIYF. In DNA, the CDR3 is TGTGCCAGCAGCTACGGGCAGGGAACGCTAACTGGAAACACCATATATTTT.

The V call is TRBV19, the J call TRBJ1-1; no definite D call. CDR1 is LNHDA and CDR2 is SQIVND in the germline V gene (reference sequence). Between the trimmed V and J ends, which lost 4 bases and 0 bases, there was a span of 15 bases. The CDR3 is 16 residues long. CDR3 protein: CASSTLGRSMNTEAFF. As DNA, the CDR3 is TGTGCCAGTAGTACCCTCGGGAGGAGCATGAACACTGAAGCTTTCTTT. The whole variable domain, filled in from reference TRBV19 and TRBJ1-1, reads DGGITQSPKYLFRKEGQNVTLSCEQNLNHDAMYWYRQDPGQGLRLIYYSQIVNDFQKGDIAEGYSVSREKKESFPLTVTSAQKNPTAFYLCASSTLGRSMNTEAFFGQGTRLTVV.

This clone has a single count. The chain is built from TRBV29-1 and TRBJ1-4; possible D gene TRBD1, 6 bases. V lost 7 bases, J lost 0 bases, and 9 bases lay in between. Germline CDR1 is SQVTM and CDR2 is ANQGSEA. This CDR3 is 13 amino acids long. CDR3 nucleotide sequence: TGCAGCGCGGGGGCGGCAACTAATGAAAAACTGTTTTTT. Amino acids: CSAGAATNEKLFF.

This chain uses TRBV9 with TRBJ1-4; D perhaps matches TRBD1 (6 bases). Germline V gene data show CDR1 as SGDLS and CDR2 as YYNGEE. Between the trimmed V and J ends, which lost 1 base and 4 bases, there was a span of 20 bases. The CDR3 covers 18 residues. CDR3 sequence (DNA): TGTGCCAGCAGCGTAACAGGGAGACAAGGACGAGATAATGAAAAACTGTTTTTT. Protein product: CASSVTGRQGRDNEKLFF.

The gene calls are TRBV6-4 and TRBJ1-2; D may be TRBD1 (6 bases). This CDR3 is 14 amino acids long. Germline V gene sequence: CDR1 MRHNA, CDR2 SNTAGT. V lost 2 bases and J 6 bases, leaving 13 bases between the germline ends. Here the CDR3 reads CASSDGEGVNGYTF. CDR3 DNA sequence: TGTGCCAGCAGTGACGGGGAGGGGGTGAATGGCTACACCTTC.

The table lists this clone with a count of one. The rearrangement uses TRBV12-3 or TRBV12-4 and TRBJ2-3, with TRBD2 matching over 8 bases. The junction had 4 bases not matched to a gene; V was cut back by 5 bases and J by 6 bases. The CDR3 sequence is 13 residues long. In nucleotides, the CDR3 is TGTGCCAGCAGTCCGGGGGGGCCGGATACGCAGTATTTT. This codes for CASSPGGPDTQYF.

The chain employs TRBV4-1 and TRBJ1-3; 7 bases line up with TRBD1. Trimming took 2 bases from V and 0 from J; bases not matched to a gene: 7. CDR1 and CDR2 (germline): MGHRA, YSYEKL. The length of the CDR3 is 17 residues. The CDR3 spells CASSQTGTVFSGNTIYF. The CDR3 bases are TGCGCCAGCAGCCAAACCGGGACAGTTTTCTCTGGAAACACCATATATTTT.

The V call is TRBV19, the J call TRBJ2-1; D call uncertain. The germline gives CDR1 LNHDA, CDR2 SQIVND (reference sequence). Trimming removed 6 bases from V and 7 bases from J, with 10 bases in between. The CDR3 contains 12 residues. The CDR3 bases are TGTGCCAGTAGATTTGGGATAAATGAGCAGTTCTTC. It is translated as CASRFGINEQFF.

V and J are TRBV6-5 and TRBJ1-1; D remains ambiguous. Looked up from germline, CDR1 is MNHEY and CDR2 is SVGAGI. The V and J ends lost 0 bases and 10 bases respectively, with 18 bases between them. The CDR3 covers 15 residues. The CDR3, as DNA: TGTGCCAGCAGTTACTCGGATGGTCTTGGCCGGGCAGCTTTCTTT. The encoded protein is CASSYSDGLGRAAFF.

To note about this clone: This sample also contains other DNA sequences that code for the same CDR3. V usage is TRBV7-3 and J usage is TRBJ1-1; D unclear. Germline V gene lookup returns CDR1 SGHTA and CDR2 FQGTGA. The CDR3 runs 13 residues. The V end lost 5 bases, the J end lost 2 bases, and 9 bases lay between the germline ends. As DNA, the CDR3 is TGTGCCAGCAGCCTGACACCAAACACTGAAGCTTTCTTT. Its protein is CASSLTPNTEAFF.